Shown below are 17 T cell receptor beta chains from a single sample sequenced in a study of T cells in localized non-small cell lung cancer. Clones were read by immunoSEQ multiplex PCR, and TCRdb kept only the in-frame ones, dropping some. The table has 30,000 or so clones, over 75% seen once. Sample: peripheral blood mononuclear cells, taken before any cancer treatment. These receptors all stem from a woman aged 35 to 70 with stage III lung adenocarcinoma.

The V gene is TRBV12-5, the J gene TRBJ1-6; maybe TRBD1 (6 bases). The V gene's germline CDR1 is LGHNT and CDR2 FRNRAP. The germline V and J ends were trimmed by 4 bases and 6 bases, with 10 bases remaining between them. There are 14 residues in the CDR3. This CDR3 reads CASGSQGTNSPLHF. In DNA form, the CDR3 reads TGTGCTAGTGGTTCCCAGGGGACTAATTCACCCCTCCACTTT.

In its sample, this clone ranks as large. The identical CDR3 is also encoded by other nucleotide sequences in the sample. V usage is TRBV6-4 and J usage is TRBJ2-5; D remains unclear. V lost 6 bases to trimming and J lost 4 bases, with 6 bases between them. The germline V gene encodes CDR1 MRHNA and CDR2 SNTAGT. The length of the CDR3 is 11 residues. The CDR3 DNA follows: TGTGCCAGCAGCAACGGAGAGACCCAGTACTTC. Its protein product is CASSNGETQYF.

The rearrangement links TRBV7-2 to TRBJ2-3, with D tentatively TRBD1 (5 bases). The CDR3 is 14 residues long. Germline V gives CDR1 SGHTA, CDR2 FQGNSA. V gave up 4 bases and J gave up 6 bases, with 14 bases separating them. The CDR3 region is CASSWSHRSDTQYF. The CDR3 region has the DNA TGTGCCAGCAGCTGGAGTCACAGGTCGGATACGCAGTATTTT.

The rearrangement joins TRBV18 to TRBJ2-5, with TRBD2 matching over 7 bases. The J segment lost 0 bases and the V segment lost 2 bases, leaving 6 bases of the junction unmatched. Germline CDR1 is KGHSH and CDR2 is LQKENI. The CDR3 totals 16 residues. The CDR3 DNA follows: TGTGCCAGCTCACCATGGGCGGGGGAAAACCAAGAGACCCAGTACTTC. Protein: CASSPWAGENQETQYF.

V and J are TRBV9 and TRBJ1-5; D is possibly TRBD1 (5 bases). V was trimmed by 2 bases and J by 1 base, leaving 7 bases between them. Germline V gene lookup returns CDR1 SGDLS and CDR2 YYNGEE. CDR3 length equals 14 residues. The CDR3 here is CASSVSGSNQPQHF. CDR3 coding DNA: TGTGCCAGCAGCGTTTCAGGGAGCAATCAGCCCCAGCATTTT.

CDR3 nucleotide sequence: TGCAGCGTCGGTGGGCTAGCGGGCTACAATGAGCAGTTCTTC. Translated: CSVGGLAGYNEQFF. V gene TRBV29-1 combines with J gene TRBJ2-1, with 8 bases that match TRBD2. The length of the CDR3 is 14 residues. V was clipped by 6 bases and J by 3 bases; unmatched bases: 7. Germline-derived CDR1 and CDR2 are SQVTM and ANQGSEA.

The chain couples TRBV29-1 to TRBJ2-5; 10 bases match TRBD2. The CDR3 consists of 14 residues. Germline trimming cut 3 bases from V and 5 bases from J; bases unmatched to any gene: 6. The germline V gene has CDR1 SQVTM and CDR2 ANQGSEA. CDR3 DNA sequence: TGCAGCGTTGAGCCAGCGGGGGGGCGGGAGACCCAGTACTTC. Amino acid sequence: CSVEPAGGRETQYF.

This sequence joins TRBV5-1 and TRBJ1-1, with D hard to call. Trimming took 7 bases from V and 1 from J, leaving 14 bases between them. The length of the CDR3 is 14 residues. The germline CDR1 and CDR2 sequences are SGHRS and YFSETQ. In DNA, the CDR3 is TGCGCCAGCGGCCTTACGAGCCGGAACACTGAAGCTTTCTTT. Its translation is CASGLTSRNTEAFF.

This chain uses TRBV6-6 with TRBJ1-2; no clear D. From germline, CDR1 is MNHNY and CDR2 SVGAGI (reference sequence). V was cut by 0 bases and J by 3 bases, with 8 bases left in between. This CDR3 is built from 14 residues. The CDR3 loop is CASSYSGFDYGYTF. Here the CDR3 DNA reads TGTGCCAGCAGTTACTCGGGTTTCGACTATGGCTACACCTTC.

The rearrangement uses TRBV7-9 and TRBJ2-7; D is ambiguous. V dropped 3 bases and J dropped 0 bases, with 9 bases sitting between them. Germline lookup yields CDR1 SEHNR and CDR2 FQNEAQ (reference sequence). This CDR3 contains 14 residues. The CDR3 DNA is TGTGCCAGCAGCTTCTGGGGTAGCTCCTACGAGCAGTACTTC. Its protein product is CASSFWGSSYEQYF.

The V and J genes are TRBV6-1 and TRBJ2-7; unclear D gene. Between the trimmed V and J ends, which lost 3 bases and 3 bases, there was a span of 9 bases. There are 13 residues in the CDR3. From germline, CDR1 is MNHNS and CDR2 SASEGT. The CDR3 coding sequence is TGTGCCAGCAGTGAGCAGTTGTACTACGAGCAGTACTTC. Translated: CASSEQLYYEQYF.

V gene TRBV4-1 combines with J gene TRBJ2-1; 11 nucleotides match TRBD2. CDR3 length equals 16 residues. Trimming took 2 bases from V and 6 from J; bases not matched to a gene: 6. The germline CDR1 and CDR2 sequences are MGHRA and YSYEKL. The CDR3 loop reads CASSQSTSGGINEQFF. DNA for the CDR3: TGCGCCAGCAGCCAATCCACTAGCGGGGGCATCAATGAGCAGTTCTTC.

This sequence joins TRBV5-1 and TRBJ2-2; 7 nucleotides align to TRBD2. Germline V lookup: CDR1 SGHRS, CDR2 YFSETQ. V dropped 10 bases and J dropped 5; count of bases not matched to a gene: 14. CDR3 length: 15 residues. The CDR3 here is CASSPERGVTGELFF. The DNA for the CDR3 is TGCGCCTCCTCCCCGGAGCGGGGTGTTACCGGGGAGCTGTTTTTT. The entire variable domain, with the rest obtained from reference TRBV5-1 and TRBJ2-2, is as follows: KAGVTQTPRYLIKTRGQQVTLSCSPISGHRSVSWYQQTPGQGLQFLFEYFSETQRNKGNFPGRFSGRQFSNSRSEMNVSTLELGDSALYLCASSPERGVTGELFFGEGSRLTVL.

V gene TRBV5-1 combines with J gene TRBJ2-2, with 7 bases lining up with TRBD1. V was pared by 0 bases and J by 2 bases, with 7 bases of the junction left unmatched. This CDR3 region has 17 residues. Germline lookup yields CDR1 SGHRS and CDR2 YFSETQ. CDR3 sequence: CASSLVRDSFNTGELFF. The CDR3 DNA sequence: TGCGCCAGCAGCTTGGTCCGGGACAGCTTTAACACCGGGGAGCTGTTTTTT.

The chain combines TRBV11-2 with TRBJ1-2; D gene ambiguous. V lost 6 bases, J lost 0 bases, and 8 bases lay in between. The germline gives CDR1 SGHAT, CDR2 FQNNGV. The CDR3 extends over 13 amino acids. The CDR3 loop reads CASSTGANYGYTF. CDR3 nucleotide sequence: TGTGCCAGCAGTACGGGTGCTAACTATGGCTACACCTTC.

Only one count was recorded for this clone. The chain uses TRBV7-2 and TRBJ2-7, with a weak D call TRBD2 (6 bases). This CDR3 spans 15 amino acids. Germline CDR1 SGHTA, CDR2 FQGNSA. The germline V and J ends were trimmed by 3 bases and 2 bases, with 14 bases remaining between them. The CDR3 bases are TGTGCCAGCAGCTTGGTCACGGGGGAAGCCTACGAGCAGTACTTC. Translated: CASSLVTGEAYEQYF.

V is TRBV4-1 and J is TRBJ2-4; no firm D call. V was pared by 0 bases and J by 8 bases, with 14 bases between. This CDR3 region has 15 residues. CDR1 and CDR2 (germline): MGHRA, YSYEKL. The CDR3 here is CASSQDEKASDIQYF. The CDR3 DNA sequence: TGCGCCAGCAGCCAAGATGAGAAGGCTTCAGACATTCAGTACTTC.